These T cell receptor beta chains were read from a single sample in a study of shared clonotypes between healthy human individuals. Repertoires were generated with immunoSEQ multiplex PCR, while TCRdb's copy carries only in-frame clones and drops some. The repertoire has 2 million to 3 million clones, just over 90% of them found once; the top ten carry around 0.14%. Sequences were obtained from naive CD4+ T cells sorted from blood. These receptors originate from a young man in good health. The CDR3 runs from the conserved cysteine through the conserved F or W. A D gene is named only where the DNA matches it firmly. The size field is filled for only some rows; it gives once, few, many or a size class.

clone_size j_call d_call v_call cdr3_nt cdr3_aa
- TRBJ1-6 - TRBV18 TGTGCCAGCTCACCGTCCAGAAGCGGGGCTAATTCACCCCTCCACTTT CASSPSRSGANSPLHF
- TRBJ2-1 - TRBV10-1 TGCGCCAGCAGTGAGTCGGGCGGAGCCTACAATGAGCAGTTCTTC CASSESGGAYNEQFF
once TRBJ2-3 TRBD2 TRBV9 TGTGCCAGCAGCCCCGGCCTAGCGGGGGGGCAAGCAGATACGCAGTATTTT CASSPGLAGGQADTQYF
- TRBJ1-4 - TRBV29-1 TGCAGCGTTTTTTATGAAAAACTGTTTTTT CSVFYEKLFF
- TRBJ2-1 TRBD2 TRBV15 TGTGCCACCAGCGGCCTCACGGGACTAGCTTACAATGAGCAGTTCTTC CATSGLTGLAYNEQFF
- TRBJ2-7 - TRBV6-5 TGTGCCAGCAGTTATTACTACGAGCAGTACTTC CASSYYYEQYF
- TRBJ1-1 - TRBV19 TGTGCCAGTGGGGATTGGGGCAGATCGACTGAAGCTTTCTTT CASGDWGRSTEAFF
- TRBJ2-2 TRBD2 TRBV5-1 TGCGCCAGCAGGACGGCTAGCGGGACGAACACCGGGGAGCTGTTTTTT CASRTASGTNTGELFF
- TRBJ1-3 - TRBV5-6 TGTGCCAGCAGCCCCGGACAGAACTCTGGAAACACCATATATTTT CASSPGQNSGNTIYF
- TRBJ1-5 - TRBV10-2 TGCGCCAGCAGTACTCAGGGTCTGGGGGTAGCCCAGCATTTT CASSTQGLGVAQHF
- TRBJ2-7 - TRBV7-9 TGTGCCAGCAGCGTAGAGGCATTTTACGAGCAGTACTTC CASSVEAFYEQYF
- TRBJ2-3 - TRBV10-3 TGTGCCATCAGTAGCGGGTATATAACAACTAGCACAGATACGCAGTATTTT CAISSGYITTSTDTQYF
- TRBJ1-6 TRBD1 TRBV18 TGTGCCAGCTCACCATGGACAGGTAGCAATTCACCCCTCCACTTT CASSPWTGSNSPLHF
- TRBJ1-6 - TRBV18 TGTGCCAGCTCACCACCTGCGGGCCGAGGATTAAGCCTCCACTTT CASSPPAGRGLSLHF
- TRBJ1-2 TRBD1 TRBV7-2 TGTGCCAGCAGCTCCCTGGGACAGGCTCCGATGCGGTATGGCTACACCTTC CASSSLGQAPMRYGYTF
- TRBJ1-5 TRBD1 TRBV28 TGTGCCGGGTCGACAGGGGGCGTCAGCAATCAGCCCCAGCATTTT CAGSTGGVSNQPQHF
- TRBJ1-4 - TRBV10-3 TGTGCCATCAGTGGGGGTAAAGGTGAAAAACTGTTTTTT CAISGGKGEKLFF
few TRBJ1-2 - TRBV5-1 TGCGCCAGCAGCTTGGAAGGGTTTGGCTACACCTTC CASSLEGFGYTF
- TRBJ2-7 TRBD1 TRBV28 TGTGCCAGCAGGAAATTCGACAGGGCCACCTACGAGCAGTACTTC CASRKFDRATYEQYF
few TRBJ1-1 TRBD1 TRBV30 TGTGCCTGGAGGGGGACAGGGGGAACTGAAGCTTTCTTT CAWRGTGGTEAFF
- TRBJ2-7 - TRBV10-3 TGTGCCATCAGTGAGTCGAGTCGACAGAGCTACGAGCAGTACTTC CAISESSRQSYEQYF
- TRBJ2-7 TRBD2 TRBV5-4 TGTGCCAGCAGCTTGGCGGGCCTAGCGGGAGTCGAGCAGTACTTC CASSLAGLAGVEQYF
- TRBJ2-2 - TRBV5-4 TGTGCCAGCAGCTATTGGGCAGGGAACGGTGGGGAGCTGTTTTTT CASSYWAGNGGELFF
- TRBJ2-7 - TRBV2 TGTGCCAGCAGTGTTGGTCAGGGGGGCCACGAGCAGTACTTC CASSVGQGGHEQYF
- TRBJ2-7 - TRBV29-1 TGCAGCGTTGGGGACAAGGGGGTCTACGAGCAGTACTTC CSVGDKGVYEQYF
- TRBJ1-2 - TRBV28 TGTGCCAGCAGTGCGAGACAGCAGGGTAATTATGGCTACACCTTC CASSARQQGNYGYTF
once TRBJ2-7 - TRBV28 TGTGCCAGCAGTTCCCGGCCAATACTACACGAGCAGTACTTC CASSSRPILHEQYF
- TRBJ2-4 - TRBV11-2 TGTGCCAGCAGAAATTATGGGATGGCCAAAAACATTCAGTACTTC CASRNYGMAKNIQYF
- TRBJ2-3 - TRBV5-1 TGCGCCAGCAGCCAAGGACAAGAAGTATTGGGCACAGATACGCAGTATTTT CASSQGQEVLGTDTQYF
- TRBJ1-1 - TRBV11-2 TGTGCCAGCAGCGCGCGACTTGAAGCTTTCTTT CASSARLEAFF
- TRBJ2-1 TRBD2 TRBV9 TGTGCCAGCAGCGCCTCCCCGTCGGCTAGCGGGTCAACCGCCTACAATGAGCAGTTCTTC CASSASPSASGSTAYNEQFF
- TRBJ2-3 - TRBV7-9 TGTGCCAGCAACCTCCTAGGGGTCTACACAGATACGCAGTATTTT CASNLLGVYTDTQYF
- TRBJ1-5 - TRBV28 TGTGCCAGCAGTCCTTATCCAGGGACCCAGCATTTT CASSPYPGTQHF
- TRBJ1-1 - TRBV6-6 TGTGCCAGCACCCCGACTCGGACCTCTGAGACTTTCTTT CASTPTRTSETFF
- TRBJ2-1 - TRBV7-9 TGTGCCAGCAGATCCCTCTACAATGAGCAGTTCTTC CASRSLYNEQFF
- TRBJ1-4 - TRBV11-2 TGTGCCAGCAGCGCCAGTGGGGAAAAACTGTTTTTT CASSASGEKLFF
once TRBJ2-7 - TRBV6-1 TGTGCCAGCACCATAACGAGGGGAGCCTACGAGCAGTACTTC CASTITRGAYEQYF
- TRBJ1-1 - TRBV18 TGTGCCAGCTCGGGGGGGGCTGAAGCTTTCTTT CASSGGAEAFF
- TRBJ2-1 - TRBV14 TGTGCCAGCAGCATTTTGGGACCCCTTGGGCATGAGCAGTTCTTC CASSILGPLGHEQFF
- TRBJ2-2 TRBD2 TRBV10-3 TGTGCCATCAGTCAGACTAGCGGGAGTGGAGCCGGGGAGCTGTTTTTT CAISQTSGSGAGELFF
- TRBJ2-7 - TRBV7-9 TGTGCCAGCAGTACCGGGACAAAAACCTACGAGCAGTACTTC CASSTGTKTYEQYF
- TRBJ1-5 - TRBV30 TGTGCCTGGAGTAAGGGAACCCGGCAGCCCCAGCATTTT CAWSKGTRQPQHF
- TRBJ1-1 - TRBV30 TGTGCCCACAGTTGGGGGTTAAACACTGAAGCTTTCTTT CAHSWGLNTEAFF
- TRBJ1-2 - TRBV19 TGTGCCAGTAGTGGGATTAACTATGGCTACACCTTC CASSGINYGYTF
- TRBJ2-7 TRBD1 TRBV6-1 TGTGCCAGCAGTGACCAAGACAGGGTAATAAGCTACGAGCAGTACTTC CASSDQDRVISYEQYF
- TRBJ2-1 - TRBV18 TGTGCCAGCAAGGGGTACTCCTACAATGAGCAGTTCTTC CASKGYSYNEQFF
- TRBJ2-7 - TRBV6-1 TGTGCCAGCGGGGAGGCAGGGTATGGGTACGAGCAGTACTTC CASGEAGYGYEQYF
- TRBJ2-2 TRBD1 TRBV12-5 TGTGCTAGTGGTACTCGACAGGGGGACACCGGGGAGCTGTTTTTT CASGTRQGDTGELFF
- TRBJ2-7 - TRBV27 TGTGCCAGCAGTGCGACAGGTTCCGGGCAGTACTTC CASSATGSGQYF
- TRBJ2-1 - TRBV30 TGTGCCTGGAGTGTGAAGGAGATCGGCCCCAATGAGCAGTTCTTC CAWSVKEIGPNEQFF
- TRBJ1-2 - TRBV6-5 TGTGCCAGCAGAACTACTTTAACCCATGGCTACACCTTC CASRTTLTHGYTF
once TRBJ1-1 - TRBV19 TGTGCCAGTAGTATAGTGACGGGCACTGAAGCTTTCTTT CASSIVTGTEAFF
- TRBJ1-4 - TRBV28 TGTGCCAGCAATACCGGGACCCCTAATGAAAAACTGTTTTTT CASNTGTPNEKLFF
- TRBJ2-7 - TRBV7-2 TGTGCCAGCAGTAGGAGCTCCTACGAGCAGTACTTC CASSRSSYEQYF